The T cell receptor beta chain under discussion was sequenced for a study of cytomegalovirus exposure and HLA in healthy donors. The wider study: A subsequent analysis reported that the 95 to 150 validation repertoires were produced on the same platform that had also been used for the approximately 700 first-cohort repertoires. Regarding the study as a whole: TCR beta chains numbering more than 150 were designated cytomegalovirus-associated.

This clone came up a few times. Its antigen is as yet unknown. Clones were read by immunoSEQ multiplex PCR, and TCRdb kept only the in-frame ones, dropping some. Of 150,000 to 200,000 clones listed, 85% were seen once; the top ten hold approximately 15%. Trimming removed 5 bases from V and 7 bases from J; junction bases left unmatched: 8. This CDR3 has 14 amino acids. CDR1 is MNHEY and CDR2 is SVGAGI in the germline V gene. The approximately 120-subject validation cohort, separate from the approximately 670-subject first cohort, included the donors. The material sequenced was PBMCs. J is TRBJ2-7 and V is TRBV6-5, with 10 bases that match TRBD2. The TCR sequence derives from a man between 18 and 35 years old in good health and CMV-seropositive. CDR3 amino acids: CASSATSGVVEQYF. The CDR3 region has the DNA TGTGCCAGCAGTGCTACTAGCGGGGTCGTGGAGCAGTACTTC.